These T cell receptor beta chains were read from a single sample in a study of blood T cell repertoires in COVID-19. Here immunoSEQ multiplex PCR was the method, and the copy in TCRdb shows in-frame clones only, minus some. The sample lists around 270,000 clones, roughly 84% seen once, with more than 1.5% in the top ten. Sequenced input: peripheral blood. The receptors stem from a woman aged 40 to 50 who had recovered from COVID-19. The CDR3 runs from the conserved cysteine through the conserved F or W. D genes are given only for firm matches. Rows give clone size only sometimes, using once, few, many, or a class for an expanded clone.

. | TRBJ1-6 | . | TRBV4-1 | CASSQDGKTTLHF | TGCGCCAGCAGCCAAGATGGAAAGACAACCCTCCACTTT
. | TRBJ2-3 | . | TRBV6-5 | CASSLEEYTDTQYF | TGTGCCAGCAGCCTAGAGGAGTACACAGATACGCAGTATTTT
TRBD1 | TRBJ2-2 | few | TRBV3-1/TRBV3-2 | CASSYRGGPNTGELFF | TGTGCCAGCAGCTACAGGGGCGGCCCGAACACCGGGGAGCTGTTTTTT
. | TRBJ2-5 | . | TRBV28 | CASIAGGYQETQYF | TGTGCCAGCATTGCAGGGGGGTACCAAGAGACCCAGTACTTC
TRBD2 | TRBJ2-1 | . | TRBV15 | CATSRDFAGGAGEQFF | TGTGCCACCAGCAGAGATTTTGCCGGGGGGGCCGGTGAGCAGTTCTTC
TRBD1 | TRBJ1-6 | few | TRBV5-1 | CASSLGQGSNSPLHF | TGCGCCAGCAGCTTGGGACAGGGTTCGAATTCACCCCTCCACTTT
. | TRBJ2-2 | . | TRBV7-6 | CASSFGQNTGELFF | TGTGCCAGCAGCTTTGGACAGAACACCGGGGAGCTGTTTTTT
. | TRBJ1-4 | . | TRBV27 | CASSFDGGARELFF | TGTGCCAGCAGTTTTGACGGGGGGGCGAGGGAACTGTTTTTT
TRBD2 | TRBJ2-5 | . | TRBV5-1 | CASSLGVAGARETQYF | TGCGCCAGCAGCTTGGGGGTAGCGGGGGCGAGGGAGACCCAGTACTTC
TRBD1 | TRBJ1-1 | . | TRBV2 | CASQGRGQGFAFF | TGTGCCAGCCAGGGGCGGGGACAGGGGTTCGCTTTCTTT
TRBD1 | TRBJ2-3 | . | TRBV5-1 | CASSPGQSTDTQYF | TGCGCCAGCAGCCCGGGACAGTCCACAGATACGCAGTATTTT
. | TRBJ2-3 | . | TRBV7-8 | CASSFRERLTDTQYF | TGTGCCAGCAGCTTTCGGGAGCGCCTCACAGATACGCAGTATTTT
. | TRBJ1-1 | . | TRBV6-5 | CASRDLGNTEAFF | TGTGCCAGCAGGGACTTGGGGAACACTGAAGCTTTCTTT
TRBD1 | TRBJ2-5 | . | TRBV5-1 | CASSNGGQQETQYF | TGCGCCAGCTCAAATGGGGGACAGCAAGAGACCCAGTACTTC
TRBD1 | TRBJ2-3 | . | TRBV25-1 | CASSPGTGGEDTQYF | TGTGCCAGCAGCCCCGGGACAGGGGGAGAAGATACGCAGTATTTT
. | TRBJ2-7 | . | TRBV19 | CASSIGTSWGPYEQYF | TGTGCCAGTAGTATTGGGACCTCCTGGGGGCCCTACGAGCAGTACTTC
TRBD1 | TRBJ2-2 | . | TRBV3-1/TRBV3-2 | CASSQQGARTGELFF | TGTGCCAGCAGCCAACAGGGGGCTCGGACCGGGGAGCTGTTTTTT
TRBD1 | TRBJ2-7 | . | TRBV30 | CAWSSPRQGRYEQYF | TGTGCCTGGAGTTCCCCCCGACAGGGTCGCTACGAGCAGTACTTC
TRBD1 | TRBJ2-4 | . | TRBV5-1 | CASSLGDRGQGDIQYF | TGCGCCAGCAGCTTGGGGGACAGGGGGCAAGGGGACATTCAGTACTTC
TRBD1 | TRBJ2-7 | . | TRBV19 | CASSTIRGQGQTYEQYF | TGTGCCAGTAGTACCATCCGGGGACAGGGACAAACCTACGAGCAGTACTTC
. | TRBJ2-7 | once | TRBV5-4 | CASNGDSSYEQYF | TGTGCCAGCAATGGGGACTCTTCCTACGAGCAGTACTTC
. | TRBJ2-7 | once | TRBV27 | CASSLARGDYEQYF | TGTGCCAGCAGTTTGGCCAGGGGGGACTACGAGCAGTACTTC
TRBD1 | TRBJ1-5 | . | TRBV19 | CASSTDRGRQPQHF | TGTGCCAGTAGTACCGACAGGGGTCGTCAGCCCCAGCATTTT
TRBD2 | TRBJ2-1 | . | TRBV20-1 | CSASRPSGGDYNEQFF | TGCAGTGCTAGTCGGCCTAGCGGGGGGGATTACAATGAGCAGTTCTTC
. | TRBJ1-2 | . | TRBV3-1/TRBV3-2 | CASSPTQTANYGYTF | TGTGCCAGCAGCCCCACTCAGACAGCTAACTATGGCTACACCTTC
. | TRBJ2-6 | . | TRBV5-1 | CASSLGGRGALFGANVLTF | TGCGCCAGCAGCTTGGGTGGCCGGGGGGCCCTCTTTGGGGCCAACGTCCTGACTTTC
. | TRBJ1-1 | . | TRBV6-5 | CASSYTGSEAFF | TGTGCCAGCAGTTATACAGGGTCTGAAGCTTTCTTT
. | TRBJ2-5 | . | TRBV4-1 | CASSQVGLAQETQYF | TGCGCCAGCAGCCAAGTTGGGCTAGCTCAAGAGACCCAGTACTTC
TRBD1 | TRBJ1-2 | once | TRBV5-5 | CASSLARDRAASYTF | TGTGCCAGCAGCTTGGCTCGGGACAGGGCCGCCAGCTACACCTTC
TRBD1 | TRBJ2-3 | once | TRBV2 | CASSDPGQSTDTQYF | TGTGCCAGCAGTGACCCGGGACAGTCCACAGATACGCAGTATTTT
TRBD1 | TRBJ1-2 | . | TRBV5-1 | CASSQGQGAPGYTF | TGCGCCAGCAGCCAGGGACAGGGGGCGCCTGGCTACACCTTC
. | TRBJ1-1 | . | TRBV18 | CASSPRDTEAFF | TGTGCCAGCTCACCTCGAGACACTGAAGCTTTCTTT
. | TRBJ2-5 | . | TRBV6-2/TRBV6-3 | CASSYPDSRRTQYF | TGTGCCAGCAGTTACCCTGACAGCAGACGGACCCAGTACTTC
. | TRBJ1-2 | . | TRBV28 | CASTPGTGRDNYGYTF | TGTGCCAGCACCCCCGGAACGGGGAGGGATAACTATGGCTACACCTTC
TRBD1 | TRBJ1-5 | . | TRBV7-9 | CASSYDRAGNQPQHF | TGTGCCAGCAGCTATGACAGGGCTGGCAATCAGCCCCAGCATTTT
. | TRBJ1-5 | . | TRBV7-9 | CASSLGRQPQHF | TGTGCCAGCAGCCTTGGCCGACAGCCCCAGCATTTT
. | TRBJ1-5 | . | TRBV6-1 | CASSAGRFGSNQPQHF | TGTGCCAGCAGTGCAGGGCGATTCGGCAGCAATCAGCCCCAGCATTTT
. | TRBJ2-1 | few | TRBV7-9 | CASSLAFGRLFNNEQFF | TGTGCCAGCAGCTTAGCCTTCGGCAGGCTCTTCAACAATGAGCAGTTCTTC
TRBD1 | TRBJ2-2 | . | TRBV19 | CASSIQGQDTGELFF | TGTGCCAGTAGTATACAAGGACAGGACACCGGGGAGCTGTTTTTT
. | TRBJ2-1 | . | TRBV7-9 | CASSLGRVEFF | TGTGCCAGCAGCTTAGGCAGGGTCGAGTTCTTC
. | TRBJ1-1 | . | TRBV27 | CASSWRSGTEAFF | TGTGCCAGCTCTTGGCGGTCGGGTACTGAAGCTTTCTTT
TRBD2 | TRBJ2-1 | . | TRBV28 | CASRTSGGPSSYNEQFF | TGTGCCAGCCGGACTAGCGGGGGCCCGAGCTCCTACAATGAGCAGTTCTTC
TRBD1 | TRBJ1-1 | . | TRBV5-4 | CASSLTLLLGQGSDTEAFF | TGTGCCAGCAGCTTGACATTATTGCTCGGACAGGGAAGTGACACTGAAGCTTTCTTT
. | TRBJ2-5 | . | TRBV3-1/TRBV3-2 | CASSQEPLLFAWQETQYF | TGTGCCAGCAGCCAAGAGCCCCTCCTATTCGCTTGGCAAGAGACCCAGTACTTC